Shown below are 8 T cell receptor beta chains from a single sample sequenced in a study of T cell repertoires in cytomegalovirus infection. TCRdb re-derived calls from the reads in MiXCR, one entry per CDR3 protein. The sample carries roughly 600,000 distinct CDR3 sequences, 20% to 25% recorded once. The source material was CD8+ T cells from PBMCs. Every receptor here comes from a human donor in good health (CMV status not recorded). Some clones in this sample may be carry-over from other donors' samples.

This clonotype has a count of ten or more. The chain couples TRBV7-2 to TRBJ2-1; D assignment may be TRBD1 or TRBD2 (5 bases each). Germline-derived CDR1 and CDR2 are SGHTA and FQGNSA. The CDR3 loop spans 11 amino acids. V lost 5 bases and J lost 15, with 14 bases in between. The DNA for the CDR3 is TGTGCCAGCAGCCCGGGACCAATGGGGTTCTTC. Its translation is CASSPGPMGFF.

The rearrangement links TRBV9 to TRBJ2-5, with 11 nucleotides matching TRBD2. Trimming removed 2 bases from V and 4 bases from J; junction bases left unmatched: 7. The germline gives CDR1 SGDLS, CDR2 YYNGEE. The CDR3 totals 16 residues. CDR3 region: CASSVSSGGPVETQYF. The CDR3 bases are TGTGCCAGCAGCGTTTCTAGCGGGGGGCCAGTAGAGACCCAGTACTTC. Filled out from reference TRBV9 and TRBJ2-5, the complete variable domain reads DSGVTQTPKHLITATGQRVTLRCSPRSGDLSVYWYQQSLDQGLQFLIQYYNGEERAKGNILERFSAQQFPDLHSELNLSSLELGDSALYFCASSVSSGGPVETQYFGPGTRLLVL.

This clonotype was detected many times. V usage is TRBV28 and J usage is TRBJ2-7; TRBD1 is a possible D gene (5 bases). CDR3 length: 14 amino acids. The germline CDR1 and CDR2 sequences are MDHEN and SYDVKM. V lost 3 bases and J lost 6, with 15 bases in between. The CDR3 protein is CASSFGSGKGEQYV. CDR3 DNA sequence: TGTGCCAGCAGTTTCGGGTCAGGGAAGGGCGAGCAGTACGTC.

The chain recombines TRBV20-1 with TRBJ2-2, with D possibly being TRBD1 or TRBD2 (6 bases each). Germline assignment: CDR1 DFQATT and CDR2 SNEGSKA (reference sequence). The CDR3 has 14 amino acids. The V and J ends lost 6 bases and 6 bases respectively, with 17 bases between them. The CDR3 sequence: CSAAGGPYAGELFF. The CDR3 region has the DNA TGCAGTGCGGCCGGGGGCCCGTACGCCGGGGAGCTGTTTTTT.

There are a few counts of this clonotype. V gene TRBV4-1 combines with J gene TRBJ2-7; no reliable D call. Deletions cut 3 bases from V and 6 bases from J, with 12 bases between. Germline V lookup: CDR1 MGHRA, CDR2 YSYEKL. The CDR3 has 13 amino acids. The DNA of the CDR3 is TGCGCCAGCAGCCAGGGATGGTTGGTCGAGCAGTACTTC. This gives the protein CASSQGWLVEQYF.

The table lists this clonotype with many counts. The chain employs TRBV5-5 and TRBJ2-7; D gene ambiguous. Germline CDR1 SGHKS, CDR2 YYEKEE (reference sequence). V gave up 3 bases and J gave up 3 bases, with 4 bases separating them. The CDR3 covers 11 residues. The CDR3 here is CASSSNYEQYF. DNA for the CDR3: TGTGCCAGCAGCTCGAACTACGAGCAGTACTTC.

This rearrangement joins TRBV27 to TRBJ1-2; maybe TRBD1 (5 bases). CDR1 and CDR2 (germline): MNHEY, SMNVEV (reference sequence). This CDR3 region has 13 residues. V dropped 5 bases and J dropped 6 bases, with 13 bases sitting between them. This chain's CDR3 is CASSPRQTDGYTF. Here the CDR3 DNA reads TGTGCCAGCAGTCCCCGACAGACTGATGGCTACACCTTC.

This clonotype was picked up many times. The J gene is TRBJ2-2, the V gene TRBV20-1; TRBD2 matches at 8 bases. The V and J ends lost 0 bases and 6 bases, in that order; junction bases with no gene match: 9. CDR1 DFQATT and CDR2 SNEGSKA come from the germline V gene (reference sequence). The CDR3 has 16 residues. CDR3 coding DNA: TGCAGTGCTAGAGATCGGGGGGGGGGGGACTCCGGGGAGCTGTTTTTT. Translation: CSARDRGGGDSGELFF.